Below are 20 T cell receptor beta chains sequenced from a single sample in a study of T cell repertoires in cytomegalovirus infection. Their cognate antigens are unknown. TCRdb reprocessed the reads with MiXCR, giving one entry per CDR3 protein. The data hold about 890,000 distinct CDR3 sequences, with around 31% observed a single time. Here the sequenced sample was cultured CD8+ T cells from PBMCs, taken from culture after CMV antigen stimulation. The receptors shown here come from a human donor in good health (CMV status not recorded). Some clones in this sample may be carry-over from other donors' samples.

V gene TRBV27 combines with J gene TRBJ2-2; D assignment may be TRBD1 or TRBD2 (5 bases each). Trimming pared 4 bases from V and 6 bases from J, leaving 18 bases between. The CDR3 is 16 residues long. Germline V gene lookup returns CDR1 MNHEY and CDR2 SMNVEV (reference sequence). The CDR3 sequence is CASSSFTRERPGELFF. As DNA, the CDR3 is TGTGCCAGCAGTTCTTTCACCAGGGAGCGTCCCGGGGAGCTGTTTTTT.

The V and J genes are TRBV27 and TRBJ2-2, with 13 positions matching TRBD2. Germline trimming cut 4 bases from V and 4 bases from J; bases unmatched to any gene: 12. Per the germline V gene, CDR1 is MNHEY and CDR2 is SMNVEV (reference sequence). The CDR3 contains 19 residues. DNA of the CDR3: TGTGCCAGCAGTTCCCTGGGAGGAACTAGCGGGGGGGCCACCGGGGAGCTGTTTTTT. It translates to CASSSLGGTSGGATGELFF.

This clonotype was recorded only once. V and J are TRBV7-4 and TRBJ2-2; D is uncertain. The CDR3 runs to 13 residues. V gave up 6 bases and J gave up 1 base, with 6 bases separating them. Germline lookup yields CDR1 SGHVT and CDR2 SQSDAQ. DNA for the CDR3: TGTGCCAGCAGGCCCGAGAACACCGGGGAGCTGTTTTTT. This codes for CASRPENTGELFF.

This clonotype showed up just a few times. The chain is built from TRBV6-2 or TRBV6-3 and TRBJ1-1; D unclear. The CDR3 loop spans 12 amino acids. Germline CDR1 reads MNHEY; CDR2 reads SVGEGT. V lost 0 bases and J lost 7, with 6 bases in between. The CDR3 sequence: CASSYSNYEAFF. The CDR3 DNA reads TGTGCCAGCAGTTACTCGAACTATGAAGCTTTCTTT.

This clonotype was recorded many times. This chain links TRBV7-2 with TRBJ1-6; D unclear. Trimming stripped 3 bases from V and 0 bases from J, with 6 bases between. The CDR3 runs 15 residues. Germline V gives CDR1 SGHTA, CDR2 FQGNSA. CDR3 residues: CASSFLNSYNSPLHF. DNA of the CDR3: TGTGCCAGCAGCTTTTTAAACTCCTATAATTCACCCCTCCACTTT.

This CDR3 reads CASSRVSEAFF. The CDR3 nucleotides are TGTGCCAGCAGCAGAGTTTCTGAAGCTTTCTTT. This sequence joins TRBV9 and TRBJ1-1, with D hard to call. The CDR3 covers 11 residues. Between the trimmed V and J ends, which lost 4 bases and 6 bases, there was a span of 7 bases. CDR1 is SGDLS and CDR2 is YYNGEE in the germline V gene.

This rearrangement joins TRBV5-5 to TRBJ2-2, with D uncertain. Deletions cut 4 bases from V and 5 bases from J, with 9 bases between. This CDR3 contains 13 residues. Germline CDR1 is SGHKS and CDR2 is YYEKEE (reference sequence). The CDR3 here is CASSRKRTGELFF. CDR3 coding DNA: TGTGCCAGCAGCCGCAAAAGAACCGGGGAGCTGTTTTTT.

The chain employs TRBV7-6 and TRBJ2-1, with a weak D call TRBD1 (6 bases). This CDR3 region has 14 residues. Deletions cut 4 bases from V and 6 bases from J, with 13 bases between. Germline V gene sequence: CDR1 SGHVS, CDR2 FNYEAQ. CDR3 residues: CASSSLLGANEQFF. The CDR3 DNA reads TGTGCCAGCAGCTCCCTCCTGGGGGCCAATGAGCAGTTCTTC.

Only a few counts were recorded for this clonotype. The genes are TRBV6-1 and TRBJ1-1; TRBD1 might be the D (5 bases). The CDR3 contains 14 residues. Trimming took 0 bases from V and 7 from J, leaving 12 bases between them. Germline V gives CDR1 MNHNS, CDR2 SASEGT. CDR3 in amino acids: CASSEAAGMSEAFF. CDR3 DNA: TGTGCCAGCAGTGAAGCCGCAGGGATGAGTGAAGCTTTCTTT.

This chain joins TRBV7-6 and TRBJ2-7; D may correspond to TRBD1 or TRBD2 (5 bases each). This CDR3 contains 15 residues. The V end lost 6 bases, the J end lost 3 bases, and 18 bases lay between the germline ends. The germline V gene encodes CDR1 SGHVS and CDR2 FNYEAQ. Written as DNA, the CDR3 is TGTGCCAGCAGTCCACTTTGGGGGAGAGACTACGAGCAGTACTTC. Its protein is CASSPLWGRDYEQYF.

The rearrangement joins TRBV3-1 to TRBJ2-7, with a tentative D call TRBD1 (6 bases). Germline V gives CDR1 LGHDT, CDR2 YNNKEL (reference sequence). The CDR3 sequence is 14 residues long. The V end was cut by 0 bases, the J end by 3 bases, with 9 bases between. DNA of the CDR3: TGTGCCAGCAGCCAAGATGGGACATTCTACGAGCAGTACGTC. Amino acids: CASSQDGTFYEQYV.

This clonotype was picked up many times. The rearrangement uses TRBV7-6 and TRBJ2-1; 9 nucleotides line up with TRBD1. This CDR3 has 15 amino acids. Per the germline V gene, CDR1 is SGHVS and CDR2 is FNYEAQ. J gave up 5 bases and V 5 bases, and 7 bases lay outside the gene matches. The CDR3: CASSHRGLADNEQFF. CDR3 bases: TGTGCCAGCAGCCACAGGGGGCTGGCGGACAATGAGCAGTTCTTC.

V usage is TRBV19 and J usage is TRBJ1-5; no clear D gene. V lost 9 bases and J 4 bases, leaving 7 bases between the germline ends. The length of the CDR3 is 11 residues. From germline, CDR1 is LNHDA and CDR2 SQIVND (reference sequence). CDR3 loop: CARRGNQPQHF. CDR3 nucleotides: TGTGCCAGGCGGGGAAATCAGCCCCAGCATTTT.

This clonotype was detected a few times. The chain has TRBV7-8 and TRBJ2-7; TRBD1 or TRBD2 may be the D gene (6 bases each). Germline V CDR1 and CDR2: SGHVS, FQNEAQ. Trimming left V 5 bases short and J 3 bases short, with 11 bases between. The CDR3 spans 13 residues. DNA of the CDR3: TGTGCCAGCAGCGTACAGGGAGGCTACGAGCAGTACGTC. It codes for CASSVQGGYEQYV.

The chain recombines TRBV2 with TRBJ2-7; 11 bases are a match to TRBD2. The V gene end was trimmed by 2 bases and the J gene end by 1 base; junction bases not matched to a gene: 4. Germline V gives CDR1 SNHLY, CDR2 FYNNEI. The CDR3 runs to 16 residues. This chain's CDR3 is CASSEIASGGSYEQYV. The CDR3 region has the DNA TGTGCCAGCAGTGAAATCGCTAGCGGGGGGTCCTACGAGCAGTACGTC.

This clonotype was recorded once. The CDR3 is CSARDRGRKDSNQPQHF. CDR3 bases: TGCAGTGCTAGAGATCGTGGCAGGAAGGATAGCAATCAGCCCCAGCATTTT. The chain has TRBV20-1 and TRBJ1-5; D gene ambiguous. CDR1 DFQATT and CDR2 SNEGSKA come from the germline V gene (reference sequence). The ends were cut back, 0 bases at V and 0 bases at J, with 15 bases in the middle. This CDR3 region has 17 residues.

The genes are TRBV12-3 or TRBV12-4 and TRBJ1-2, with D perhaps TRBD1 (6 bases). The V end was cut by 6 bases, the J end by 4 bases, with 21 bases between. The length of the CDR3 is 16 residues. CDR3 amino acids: CASRIGGGGSTYGYTF. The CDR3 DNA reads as TGTGCCAGCAGAATAGGGGGGGGGGGCTCAACCTATGGCTACACCTTC.

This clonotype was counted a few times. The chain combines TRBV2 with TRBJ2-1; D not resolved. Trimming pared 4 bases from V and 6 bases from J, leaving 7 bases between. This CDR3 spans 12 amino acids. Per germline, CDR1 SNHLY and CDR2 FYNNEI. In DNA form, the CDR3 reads TGTGCCAGCAGTGGGAGCGTCAATGAGCAGTTCTTC. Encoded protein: CASSGSVNEQFF.

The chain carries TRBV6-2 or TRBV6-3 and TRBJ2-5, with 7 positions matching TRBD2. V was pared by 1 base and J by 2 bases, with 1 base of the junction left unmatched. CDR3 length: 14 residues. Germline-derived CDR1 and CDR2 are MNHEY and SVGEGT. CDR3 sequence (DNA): TGTGCCAGCAGTTACTGGGAGGGTCAAGAGACCCAGTACTTC. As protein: CASSYWEGQETQYF.

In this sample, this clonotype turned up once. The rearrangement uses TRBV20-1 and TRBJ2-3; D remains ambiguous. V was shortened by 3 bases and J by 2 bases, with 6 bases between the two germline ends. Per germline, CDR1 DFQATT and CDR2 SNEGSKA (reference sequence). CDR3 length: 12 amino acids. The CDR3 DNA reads TGCAGTGCTAGCGAGACCACAGATACGCAGTATTTT. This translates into CSASETTDTQYF.